The subject of this entry is one T cell receptor (beta chain). Its antigen is currently unknown. This record belongs to a study of T cells expressing NK-cell markers. The study's findings and limits: Expanded clones of NKG2C+ T cells had an unclear HCMV specificity. There were a handful of donors in whom these clonotypes also led the CD3+CD56-NKG2C+ fraction.

CDR3 length equals 13 residues. Germline CDR1 and CDR2: SGHTA and FQGNSA. It was by 5'RACE template switching with UMIs that TCR beta cDNA was made. TCRdb re-called the 5' RACE reads, yielding one record per CDR3 amino acid sequence without DNA. The sample table includes roughly 380,000 distinct CDR3 sequences. This TCR came from a man aged 18-75 years in good health. The specimen was blood T cells: a sorted CD56 or NKG2C T cell subset, CD4+ or CD8+ T cells, or bulk PBMC T cells (not recorded which). The chain joins TRBV7-2 to TRBJ2-7. The CDR3 here is CASSPYLKYEQYF.